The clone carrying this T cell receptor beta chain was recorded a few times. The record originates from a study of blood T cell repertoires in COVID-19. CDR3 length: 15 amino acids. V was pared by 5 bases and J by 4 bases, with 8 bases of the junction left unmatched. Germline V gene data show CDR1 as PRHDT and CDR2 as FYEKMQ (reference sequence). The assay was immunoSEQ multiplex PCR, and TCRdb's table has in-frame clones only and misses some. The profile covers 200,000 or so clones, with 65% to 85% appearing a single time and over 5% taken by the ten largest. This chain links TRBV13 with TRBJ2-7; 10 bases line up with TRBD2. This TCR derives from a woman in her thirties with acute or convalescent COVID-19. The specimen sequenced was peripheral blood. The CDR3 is CASSPKRGGNYEQYF. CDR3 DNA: TGTGCCAGCAGCCCCAAGCGGGGGGGGAATTACGAGCAGTACTTC.